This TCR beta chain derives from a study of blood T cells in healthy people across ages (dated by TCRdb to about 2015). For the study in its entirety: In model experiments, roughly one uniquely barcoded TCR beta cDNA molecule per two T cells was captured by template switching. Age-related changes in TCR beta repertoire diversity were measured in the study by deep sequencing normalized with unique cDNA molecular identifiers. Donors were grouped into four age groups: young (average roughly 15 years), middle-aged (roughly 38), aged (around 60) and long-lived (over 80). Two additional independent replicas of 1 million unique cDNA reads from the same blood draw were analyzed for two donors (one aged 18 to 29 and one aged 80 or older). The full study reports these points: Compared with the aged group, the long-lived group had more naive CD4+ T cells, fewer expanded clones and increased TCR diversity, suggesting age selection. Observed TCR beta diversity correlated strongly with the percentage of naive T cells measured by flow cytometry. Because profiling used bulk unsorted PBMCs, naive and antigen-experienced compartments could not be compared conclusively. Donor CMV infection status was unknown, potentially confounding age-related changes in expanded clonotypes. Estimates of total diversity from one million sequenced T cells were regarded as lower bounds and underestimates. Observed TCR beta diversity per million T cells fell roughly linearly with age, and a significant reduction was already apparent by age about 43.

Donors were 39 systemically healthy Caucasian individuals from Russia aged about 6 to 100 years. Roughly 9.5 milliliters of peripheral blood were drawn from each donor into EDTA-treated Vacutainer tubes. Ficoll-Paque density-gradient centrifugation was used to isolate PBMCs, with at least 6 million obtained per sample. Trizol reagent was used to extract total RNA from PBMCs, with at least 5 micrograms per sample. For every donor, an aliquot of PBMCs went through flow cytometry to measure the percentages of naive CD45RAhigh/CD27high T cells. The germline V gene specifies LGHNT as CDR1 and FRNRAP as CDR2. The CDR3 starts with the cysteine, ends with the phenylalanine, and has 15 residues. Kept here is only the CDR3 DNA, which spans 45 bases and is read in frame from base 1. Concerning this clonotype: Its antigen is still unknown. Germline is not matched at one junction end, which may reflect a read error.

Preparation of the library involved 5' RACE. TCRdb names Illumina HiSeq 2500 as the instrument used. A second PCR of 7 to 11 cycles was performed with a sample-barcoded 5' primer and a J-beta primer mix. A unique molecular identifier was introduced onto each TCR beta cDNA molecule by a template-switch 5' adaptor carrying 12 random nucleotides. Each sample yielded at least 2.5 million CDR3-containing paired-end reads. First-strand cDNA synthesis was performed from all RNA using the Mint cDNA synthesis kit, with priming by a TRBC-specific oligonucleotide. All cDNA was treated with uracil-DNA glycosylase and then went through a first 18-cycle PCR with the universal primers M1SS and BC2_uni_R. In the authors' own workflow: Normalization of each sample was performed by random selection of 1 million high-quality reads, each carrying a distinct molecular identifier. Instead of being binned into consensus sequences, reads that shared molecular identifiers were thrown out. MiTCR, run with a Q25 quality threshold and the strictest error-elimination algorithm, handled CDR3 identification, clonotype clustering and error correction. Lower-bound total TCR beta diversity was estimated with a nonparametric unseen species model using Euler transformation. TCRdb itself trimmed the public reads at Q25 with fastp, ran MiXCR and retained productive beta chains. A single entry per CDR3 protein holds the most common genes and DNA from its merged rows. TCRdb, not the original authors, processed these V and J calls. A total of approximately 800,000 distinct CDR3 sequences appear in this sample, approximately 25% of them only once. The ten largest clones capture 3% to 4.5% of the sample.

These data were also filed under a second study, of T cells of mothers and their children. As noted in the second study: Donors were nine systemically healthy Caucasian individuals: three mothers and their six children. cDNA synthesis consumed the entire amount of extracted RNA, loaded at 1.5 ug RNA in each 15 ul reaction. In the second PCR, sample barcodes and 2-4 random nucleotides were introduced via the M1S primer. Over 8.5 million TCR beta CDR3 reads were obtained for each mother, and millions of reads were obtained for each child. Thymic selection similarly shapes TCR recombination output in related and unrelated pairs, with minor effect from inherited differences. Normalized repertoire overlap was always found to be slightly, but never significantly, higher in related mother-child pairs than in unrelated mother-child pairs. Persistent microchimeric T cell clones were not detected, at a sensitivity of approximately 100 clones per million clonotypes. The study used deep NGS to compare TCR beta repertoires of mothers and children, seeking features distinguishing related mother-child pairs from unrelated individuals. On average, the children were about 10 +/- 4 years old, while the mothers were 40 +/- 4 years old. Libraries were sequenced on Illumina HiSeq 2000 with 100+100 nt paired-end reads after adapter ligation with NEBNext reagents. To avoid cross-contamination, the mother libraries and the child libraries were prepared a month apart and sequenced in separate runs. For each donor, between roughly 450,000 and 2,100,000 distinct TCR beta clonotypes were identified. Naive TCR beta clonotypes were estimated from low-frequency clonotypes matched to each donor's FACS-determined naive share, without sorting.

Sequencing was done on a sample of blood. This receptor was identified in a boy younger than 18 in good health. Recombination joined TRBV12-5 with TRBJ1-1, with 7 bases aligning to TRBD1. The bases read TGCGCTAGTGGTTTGGTCACAGGGGTAGGGGGTGAAGCTTTCTTT. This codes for CASGLVTGVGGEAFF.